These T cell receptor beta chains were read from a single sample in a study of CD8 T cells in ankylosing spondylitis. MiXCR, run by TCRdb on the 5' RACE reads, gives a single entry per CDR3 protein. The sample records over 60,000 distinct CDR3 sequences, about 5% being singletons. The sequencing input was blood, either unsorted or a sorted T cell fraction (not recorded which). The receptors were sampled from a male donor with ankylosing spondylitis or in good health (not recorded which). Both conserved end residues are part of each CDR3. The order of the fields is CDR3 protein, J gene, V gene.

CDR3: CASSLDPNTEAFF
J: TRBJ1-1
V: TRBV5-1

CDR3: CSARNGQGESYEQYF
J: TRBJ2-7
V: TRBV20-1

CDR3: CASSSTTPGGVDNEQFF
J: TRBJ2-1
V: TRBV6-2/TRBV6-3

CDR3: CASSEGIRLPNEQFF
J: TRBJ2-1
V: TRBV10-2

CDR3: CASSLRTGPLTSQHF
J: TRBJ1-5
V: TRBV7-2

CDR3: CASSQQQYQETQYF
J: TRBJ2-5
V: TRBV4-1

CDR3: CASSRPTGDGYNSPLHF
J: TRBJ1-6
V: TRBV5-6

CDR3: CASTTRTDAYEQYF
J: TRBJ2-7
V: TRBV28

CDR3: CATSDPDGTDTQYF
J: TRBJ2-3
V: TRBV24-1

CDR3: CARTHPVAGPAYGYTF
J: TRBJ1-2
V: TRBV19

CDR3: CCARVAGGLNGELFF
J: TRBJ2-2
V: TRBV20-1

CDR3: CSVKAGTDNSPLHF
J: TRBJ1-6
V: TRBV29-1

CDR3: CASSYRVAYEQYF
J: TRBJ2-7
V: TRBV6-2/TRBV6-3

CDR3: CASSWLYEQYF
J: TRBJ2-7
V: TRBV7-2

CDR3: CASSLGRLQETQYF
J: TRBJ2-5
V: TRBV27

CDR3: CSVELGIKVQPQHF
J: TRBJ1-5
V: TRBV29-1

CDR3: CSASPSLGRNQPQHF
J: TRBJ1-5
V: TRBV20-1

CDR3: CSARGWGLTGELFF
J: TRBJ2-2
V: TRBV20-1

CDR3: CASSFKWGEQFF
J: TRBJ2-1
V: TRBV7-8

CDR3: CSVAVSPGSASTDTQYF
J: TRBJ2-3
V: TRBV29-1

CDR3: CASSLAVPYEQYF
J: TRBJ2-7
V: TRBV28

CDR3: CASSLFGAKNIQYF
J: TRBJ2-4
V: TRBV12-3/TRBV12-4

CDR3: CASSFDRTTEAFF
J: TRBJ1-1
V: TRBV11-3

CDR3: CASTVLAGVRTDTQYF
J: TRBJ2-3
V: TRBV11-2

CDR3: CASCHTTGRGPAKNIQYF
J: TRBJ2-4
V: TRBV12-3/TRBV12-4

CDR3: CASSSRQSEAFF
J: TRBJ1-1
V: TRBV5-1

CDR3: CASSPYQSGGARDEQFF
J: TRBJ2-1
V: TRBV27

CDR3: CASKLGGNEQFF
J: TRBJ2-1
V: TRBV6-5

CDR3: CAISKGDYEQYF
J: TRBJ2-7
V: TRBV10-3

CDR3: CSARADSQGVDTIYF
J: TRBJ1-3
V: TRBV20-1

CDR3: CASSLEGSPTEAFF
J: TRBJ1-1
V: TRBV5-1

CDR3: CASSLSSGQLTYGYTF
J: TRBJ1-2
V: TRBV7-8

CDR3: CASSPGTGAGYTF
J: TRBJ1-2
V: TRBV5-1

CDR3: CASSFTLNTGELFF
J: TRBJ2-2
V: TRBV7-3

CDR3: CASSLDGYFNQPQHF
J: TRBJ1-5
V: TRBV11-2

CDR3: CASADTGELFF
J: TRBJ2-2
V: TRBV3-1

CDR3: CASSMSGGQPQHF
J: TRBJ1-5
V: TRBV19

CDR3: CASSRLAGGRSSYEQYF
J: TRBJ2-7
V: TRBV5-4

CDR3: CASSLLEWEGTNEQFF
J: TRBJ2-1
V: TRBV27

CDR3: CASRLTGELFF
J: TRBJ2-2
V: TRBV5-1

CDR3: CASRGGVWGYNEQFF
J: TRBJ2-1
V: TRBV28

CDR3: CASRYYGTGEETQYF
J: TRBJ2-5
V: TRBV6-5

CDR3: CASSFSPSVNTEAFF
J: TRBJ1-1
V: TRBV5-6

CDR3: CASSTAGQGNYGYTF
J: TRBJ1-2
V: TRBV18

CDR3: CASSNQETDTQYF
J: TRBJ2-3
V: TRBV7-9

CDR3: CASSDGRQTQYF
J: TRBJ2-5
V: TRBV10-2

CDR3: CASSRDALSYEQYF
J: TRBJ2-7
V: TRBV5-1

CDR3: CAWSVGQEGSPLHF
J: TRBJ1-6
V: TRBV30

CDR3: CASSLDASGTTDTQYF
J: TRBJ2-3
V: TRBV12-3/TRBV12-4

CDR3: CSALGRGENTDTQYF
J: TRBJ2-3
V: TRBV20-1

CDR3: CASSFSTGTDTQYF
J: TRBJ2-3
V: TRBV7-3

CDR3: CSARDLRQGGNSPLHF
J: TRBJ1-6
V: TRBV20-1

CDR3: CTSRKNDYNEQFF
J: TRBJ2-1
V: TRBV20-1

CDR3: CAIDSGGATDTQYF
J: TRBJ2-3
V: TRBV28

CDR3: CASSNRDRGGNEQFF
J: TRBJ2-1
V: TRBV5-1

CDR3: CASSIPGRTYEQYF
J: TRBJ2-7
V: TRBV19

CDR3: CASSKVVGLALRTWYTDTQYF
J: TRBJ2-3
V: TRBV21-1

CDR3: CASSLNAGGVNNEQFF
J: TRBJ2-1
V: TRBV5-1

CDR3: CASSLSAGGETQYF
J: TRBJ2-5
V: TRBV28